This T cell receptor beta chain appears in the sequencing data of a study of cytomegalovirus exposure and HLA in healthy donors. The study's findings and limits: Association of a missense DCLRE1C variant with TCR beta V- and J-gene trimming was reported in a later analysis.

Both 60 Vbeta primers and 13 Jbeta primers went into the PCR. Produced via immunoSEQ multiplex PCR; TCRdb's table is partial and in-frame only. Seen in this sample are 65,000 to 95,000 clones; the ten most common clones hold around 7%. CDR1 is SGHRS, CDR2 YFSETQ, per germline. This CDR3 comprises 15 residues. The V end was cut by 0 bases, the J end by 5 bases, with 9 bases between. Regarding this clone: What it recognizes is unknown.

It was healthy bone marrow donors who served as donors. The material sequenced was PBMCs. V is TRBV5-1 and J is TRBJ1-6; perhaps TRBD1 as D (6 bases). This TCR came from a female donor in good health and CMV-seropositive. CDR3 bases: TGCGCCAGCAGCTTGGACAGGGCAAATAATTCACCCCTCCACTTT. This encodes CASSLDRANNSPLHF.